The 10 T cell receptor beta chains given below trace back to one sample, sequenced in a study of blood T cells in healthy people across ages. A second PCR, run for roughly 7 to 11 cycles, used a sample-barcoded 5' primer plus a J-beta primer mix. TCRdb analysed the 5' RACE reads with MiXCR anew, one entry per CDR3 protein. The table lists around 800,000 distinct CDR3 sequences, roughly 26% of them singletons. The same specimen was also included in a second study, on T cells of mothers and their children.

The sample taken for sequencing was blood. These receptors all come from a boy aged 10-17 years in good health.

This clonotype has only a few counts. The chain joins TRBV12-3 or TRBV12-4 to TRBJ2-5, with D perhaps TRBD2 (5 bases). The J call may not be correct, given that the DNA end is closer to TRBJ2-7. This CDR3 spans 13 amino acids. CDR3 bases: TGTGCCAGCAGTTTAATGGAGGCTTACGAGCAGTACTTC. Encoded protein: CASSLMEAYEQYF.

This clonotype was seen many times. The J gene is TRBJ2-3, the V gene TRBV20-1; TRBD2 matches 10 bases. The ends lost 6 bases at V and 4 bases at J; junction bases unmatched: 7. This CDR3 contains 14 residues. The germline V gene has CDR1 DFQATT and CDR2 SNEGSKA (reference sequence). In DNA, the CDR3 is TGCAGTGCCGTCGGACTAGCGGTCCCAGATACGCAGTATTTT. This gives the protein CSAVGLAVPDTQYF.

This clonotype was detected a few times. The chain employs TRBV2 and TRBJ1-2; TRBD1 aligns across 7 bases. The CDR3 consists of 13 residues. Looked up from germline, CDR1 is SNHLY and CDR2 is FYNNEI. The junction had 5 bases not matched to a gene; V was cut back by 6 bases and J by 4 bases. CDR3 nucleotide sequence: TGTGCCAGCAGCACCCAGGGGGGCTATGGCTACACCTTC. It is translated as CASSTQGGYGYTF.

The chain links TRBV7-2 to TRBJ1-2; no clear D gene. Germline CDR1 reads SGHTA; CDR2 reads FQGNSA. Trimming stripped 5 bases from V and 0 bases from J, with 10 bases between. CDR3 size: 14 residues. CDR3 protein: CASSPRTANYGYTF. The CDR3 coding sequence is TGTGCCAGCAGCCCCCGGACGGCTAACTATGGCTACACCTTC.

The V call is TRBV20-1, the J call TRBJ2-1; weak D call: TRBD1 (5 bases). This CDR3 is built from 13 residues. Germline loops: CDR1 DFQATT, CDR2 SNEGSKA (reference sequence). The germline V and J ends were trimmed by 3 bases and 8 bases, with 14 bases remaining between them. The CDR3 region has the DNA TGCAGTGCTAGCAGAACCCAAGGGGATGAGCAGTTCTTC. Encoded protein: CSASRTQGDEQFF.

The chain links TRBV20-1 to TRBJ1-2; 10 bases fit TRBD1. CDR3 length: 13 residues. Germline loops: CDR1 DFQATT, CDR2 SNEGSKA (reference sequence). The V and J ends lost 6 bases and 5 bases, in that order; junction bases with no gene match: 6. The CDR3 loop reads CSARTGGGYGYTF. The CDR3 region has the DNA TGCAGTGCCCGGACAGGGGGAGGGTATGGCTACACCTTC.

The rearrangement joins TRBV28 to TRBJ1-1; D ambiguous. V lost 3 bases to trimming and J lost 2 bases, with 13 bases between them. The CDR3 is 15 residues long. Germline CDR1 is MDHEN and CDR2 is SYDVKM. In DNA, the CDR3 is TGTGCCAGCAGTTTCTGGGCAGGCGCAAACACTGAAGCTTTCTTT. It yields the protein CASSFWAGANTEAFF.

This clonotype was picked up one time. The junction does not match germline at one end; this may be a read error. CDR3 residues: CACSSQESDTQYF. The CDR3 nucleotides read TGTGCCTGCAGCTCCCAGGAATCAGATACGCAGTATTTT. The rearrangement links TRBV27 to TRBJ2-3; no clear D. Per germline, CDR1 MNHEY and CDR2 SMNVEV (reference sequence). CDR3 length equals 13 residues.

The CDR3 DNA is TGTGCCAGCACCGGGACAGATTACGAGCAGTACTTC. Protein: CASTGTDYEQYF. The chain couples TRBV2 to TRBJ2-7, with 7 bases matching TRBD1. V was clipped by 7 bases and J by 4 bases; unmatched bases: 4. Germline V gene sequence: CDR1 SNHLY, CDR2 FYNNEI. The CDR3 totals 12 residues.

This clonotype showed up just a few times. The V gene is TRBV7-2, the J gene TRBJ2-4; D is uncertain. V was trimmed by 5 bases and J by 5 bases, leaving 7 bases between them. This CDR3 is 12 amino acids long. From germline, CDR1 is SGHTA and CDR2 FQGNSA. The CDR3 is CASSTVENIQYF. The CDR3 bases are TGTGCCAGCAGCACAGTCGAAAACATTCAGTACTTC.